One sample yielded the 9 T cell receptor beta chains listed below, sequenced in a study of PD-1 blockade in classical Hodgkin lymphoma. Every patient was affected by relapse after autologous stem cell transplantation, while exposure to brentuximab vedotin was not uniform. The repertoire was sequenced with immunoSEQ multiplex PCR; TCRdb's copy has only in-frame clones and lacks some. The table lists 10,000 to 15,000 clones, 65% to 85% of them singletons. This material consisted of peripheral blood mononuclear cells (PBMCs), taken at baseline. These receptors were obtained from a human donor with classical Hodgkin lymphoma.

The chain has TRBV2 and TRBJ1-5; 7 nucleotides line up with TRBD1. Trimming removed 8 bases from V and 6 bases from J; junction bases left unmatched: 7. CDR1 is SNHLY and CDR2 is FYNNEI in the germline V gene. The length of the CDR3 is 13 residues. The CDR3 here is CASRSSGGQPQHF. The CDR3 DNA is TGTGCCAGCCGATCGTCAGGGGGTCAGCCCCAGCATTTT.

This rearrangement joins TRBV2 to TRBJ2-1; D gene ambiguous. In germline, CDR1 is SNHLY, CDR2 FYNNEI. Between the trimmed V and J ends, which lost 7 bases and 7 bases, there was a span of 11 bases. This CDR3 is built from 12 residues. The CDR3 nucleotides read TGTGCCAGCACTGGGGATGGGAATGAGCAGTTCTTC. Encoded protein: CASTGDGNEQFF.

This clone has only a few counts. The genes are TRBV5-1 and TRBJ2-5; 11 bases agree with TRBD1. Looked up from germline, CDR1 is SGHRS and CDR2 is YFSETQ. The CDR3 extends over 13 amino acids. With V trimmed by 6 bases and J by 4 bases, 2 bases remained unmatched. This CDR3 is CASMGTGGETQYF. CDR3 coding DNA: TGCGCCAGCATGGGGACAGGGGGAGAGACCCAGTACTTC.

The chain joins TRBV7-9 to TRBJ1-1, with D possibly TRBD1 on 5 matching bases. The V gene's germline CDR1 is SEHNR and CDR2 FQNEAQ (reference sequence). The CDR3 is 13 residues long. Between the trimmed V and J ends, which lost 5 bases and 3 bases, there was a span of 10 bases. The CDR3 nucleotides read TGTGCCAGCAGCCAGGGACGTGACACTGAAGCTTTCTTT. Its protein is CASSQGRDTEAFF.

This chain connects TRBV28 to TRBJ2-7; TRBD2 aligns across 9 bases. V shed 5 bases, J shed 4 bases, and the junction held 3 bases outside the gene matches. CDR1 is MDHEN and CDR2 is SYDVKM in the germline V gene. The CDR3 covers 13 residues. The DNA for the CDR3 is TGTGCCAGCAGTGAAAGCGGGAGGTACGAGCAGTACTTC. As protein: CASSESGRYEQYF.

This chain joins TRBV4-3 and TRBJ2-7; D may be TRBD2 (6 bases). The V end lost 1 base, the J end lost 4 bases, and 14 bases lay between the germline ends. The CDR3 runs to 15 residues. Per germline, CDR1 LGHNA and CDR2 YSLEER. The CDR3 loop is CASSQGGRGGYEQYF. CDR3 coding DNA: TGCGCCAGCAGCCAAGGAGGAAGGGGAGGATACGAGCAGTACTTC.

The V and J genes are TRBV5-1 and TRBJ2-1; TRBD2 is a possible D gene (5 bases). Germline V lookup: CDR1 SGHRS, CDR2 YFSETQ. The CDR3 covers 14 residues. Trimming took off 2 bases at V and 2 bases at J, with 8 bases between the two ends. The CDR3 nucleotides read TGCGCCAGCAGCTTTCCCGGGACCTACAATGAGCAGTTCTTC. This codes for CASSFPGTYNEQFF.

The chain is built from TRBV7-8 and TRBJ2-7; D possibly corresponds to TRBD1 (6 bases). The germline V and J ends were trimmed by 1 base and 1 base, with 11 bases remaining between them. Germline CDR1 SGHVS, CDR2 FQNEAQ. The CDR3 has 15 residues. The CDR3: CASSLGGGNSYEQYF. CDR3 DNA: TGTGCCAGCAGCTTAGGTGGGGGCAATTCCTACGAGCAGTACTTC.

The V and J genes are TRBV2 and TRBJ2-1; D is unclear. Germline loops: CDR1 SNHLY, CDR2 FYNNEI. The V and J ends lost 5 bases and 4 bases respectively, with 3 bases between them. CDR3 length equals 11 residues. CDR3 nucleotides: TGTGCCAGCAGTTATTACAATGAGCAGTTCTTC. As protein: CASSYYNEQFF.